These T cell receptor beta chains were read from a single sample in a study of OX40 agonist ivuxolimab in advanced cancers. Using immunoSEQ multiplex PCR, the repertoire was profiled, and TCRdb retains in-frame clones only, with some absent. The sample yields over 50,000 clones, 83% seen once. This sample comprised CD4+ or CD8+ T cells sorted from blood, obtained in a trial of the OX40 agonist ivuxolimab. These receptors all stem from an adult with an advanced solid tumor such as melanoma, head and neck, liver or kidney cancer. CDR3s include the opening cysteine and the closing phenylalanine or tryptophan. A D gene is named only where the DNA matches it firmly. Clone size is given for some rows only: seen once, a few or many times, or a class if the clone is expanded.

J gene: TRBJ2-5; V gene: TRBV7-2; D gene: NA; clone size: NA; CDR3 DNA: TGTGCCAGCAGCAAAGGGGCCCAAGAGACCCAGTACTTC; CDR3 protein: CASSKGAQETQYF
J gene: TRBJ1-1; V gene: TRBV11-3; D gene: NA; clone size: NA; CDR3 DNA: TGTGCCAGCAGCTTAGTACCCGGCTATAGGGACACTGAAGCTTTCTTT; CDR3 protein: CASSLVPGYRDTEAFF
J gene: TRBJ1-2; V gene: TRBV6-5; D gene: NA; clone size: NA; CDR3 DNA: TGTGCCAGCAGTTTAGGGATTTGGGGAGGCTATGGCTACACCTTC; CDR3 protein: CASSLGIWGGYGYTF
J gene: TRBJ2-5; V gene: TRBV28; D gene: NA; clone size: once; CDR3 DNA: TGTGCCAGCAGACAGGGTATAGAGACCCAGTACTTC; CDR3 protein: CASRQGIETQYF
J gene: TRBJ2-3; V gene: TRBV9; D gene: TRBD2; clone size: NA; CDR3 DNA: TGTGCCAGCAGCGCAAGAAAGTTAGCGGGGGGGCGAGATACGCAGTATTTT; CDR3 protein: CASSARKLAGGRDTQYF
J gene: TRBJ2-2; V gene: TRBV15; D gene: TRBD2; clone size: NA; CDR3 DNA: TGTGCCACCAGCAGAGCTAGCGGCCAGGGTGCCGGGGAGCTGTTTTTT; CDR3 protein: CATSRASGQGAGELFF
J gene: TRBJ2-7; V gene: TRBV19; D gene: TRBD1; clone size: NA; CDR3 DNA: TGTGCCAGTAGTATAGCCCCTGGGACAGCCTACGAGCAGTACTTC; CDR3 protein: CASSIAPGTAYEQYF
J gene: TRBJ2-3; V gene: TRBV21-1; D gene: NA; clone size: NA; CDR3 DNA: TGTGCCAGCCCCCACTGGGGCACAGATACGCAGTATTTT; CDR3 protein: CASPHWGTDTQYF
J gene: TRBJ1-2; V gene: TRBV5-1; D gene: NA; clone size: NA; CDR3 DNA: TGCGCCAGCAGCATTGACCGAGACTATGGCTACACCTTC; CDR3 protein: CASSIDRDYGYTF
J gene: TRBJ1-4; V gene: TRBV5-1; D gene: NA; clone size: NA; CDR3 DNA: TGCGCCAGTAGTGTGGCAGATGAAAATGAAAAACTGTTTTTT; CDR3 protein: CASSVADENEKLFF
J gene: TRBJ1-5; V gene: TRBV2; D gene: NA; clone size: NA; CDR3 DNA: TGTGCCAGCAGCGTTGGTGGTGGTAGGGGACGGGGCAATCAGCCCCAGCATTTT; CDR3 protein: CASSVGGGRGRGNQPQHF
J gene: TRBJ2-2; V gene: TRBV9; D gene: NA; clone size: NA; CDR3 DNA: TGTGCCAGCAGCGTGGCCATAGGCGCGGTCACCGGGGAGCTGTTTTTT; CDR3 protein: CASSVAIGAVTGELFF
J gene: TRBJ1-2; V gene: TRBV6-1; D gene: NA; clone size: once; CDR3 DNA: TGTGCCAGCAGTGAAGACCAGTTGGGCTATGGCTACACCTTC; CDR3 protein: CASSEDQLGYGYTF
J gene: TRBJ1-1; V gene: TRBV18; D gene: TRBD1; clone size: NA; CDR3 DNA: TGTGCCAGCTCACCACAGGGACAGGGGGGCTTGTGGAACACTGAAGCTTTCTTT; CDR3 protein: CASSPQGQGGLWNTEAFF
J gene: TRBJ2-1; V gene: TRBV2; D gene: NA; clone size: NA; CDR3 DNA: TGTGCCAGCAGCCGGGAAGTTGAGCAGTTCTTC; CDR3 protein: CASSREVEQFF
J gene: TRBJ1-6; V gene: TRBV5-1; D gene: TRBD1; clone size: NA; CDR3 DNA: TGCGCCAGCAGCCAGGTTACAGGGGAGGTTAATTCACCCCTCCACTTT; CDR3 protein: CASSQVTGEVNSPLHF
J gene: TRBJ1-4; V gene: TRBV9; D gene: NA; clone size: NA; CDR3 DNA: TGTGCCAGCAGCGAGAGGGGAGACTCTAATGAAAAACTGTTTTTT; CDR3 protein: CASSERGDSNEKLFF
J gene: TRBJ2-7; V gene: TRBV12-5; D gene: NA; clone size: NA; CDR3 DNA: TGTGCTAGTGGCGACACAACCTACGAGCAGTACTTC; CDR3 protein: CASGDTTYEQYF
J gene: TRBJ1-4; V gene: TRBV2; D gene: NA; clone size: medium-sized; CDR3 DNA: TGTGCCAGCAGGGGAACAGGGGAAAAACTGTTTTTT; CDR3 protein: CASRGTGEKLFF
J gene: TRBJ1-4; V gene: TRBV6-6; D gene: TRBD1; clone size: NA; CDR3 DNA: TGTGCCAGCAGCCCACCGGACAGGGGGGTGGAAAAACTGTTTTTT; CDR3 protein: CASSPPDRGVEKLFF
J gene: TRBJ2-5; V gene: TRBV19; D gene: TRBD2; clone size: NA; CDR3 DNA: TGTGCCAGTAGTATAGTGTCTAGCGGGCAAGAGACCCAGTACTTC; CDR3 protein: CASSIVSSGQETQYF
J gene: TRBJ2-1; V gene: TRBV6-1; D gene: TRBD2; clone size: NA; CDR3 DNA: TGTGCCAGCAGTGCCCGGGAGGGTTCCTACAATGAGCAGTTCTTC; CDR3 protein: CASSAREGSYNEQFF
J gene: TRBJ2-1; V gene: TRBV2; D gene: TRBD1; clone size: NA; CDR3 DNA: TGTGCCAGCAAAAGGGACAGGGGCCGTGGTGAGCAGTTCTTC; CDR3 protein: CASKRDRGRGEQFF
J gene: TRBJ1-2; V gene: TRBV30; D gene: TRBD1; clone size: NA; CDR3 DNA: TGTGCCTGGAGGCACGGGACAGGGGATGGCTACACCTTC; CDR3 protein: CAWRHGTGDGYTF
J gene: TRBJ2-7; V gene: TRBV28; D gene: NA; clone size: NA; CDR3 DNA: TGTGCCAGCAGTTGGTTCTGGGGCACTTACGAGCAGTACTTC; CDR3 protein: CASSWFWGTYEQYF
J gene: TRBJ2-7; V gene: TRBV15; D gene: NA; clone size: NA; CDR3 DNA: TGTGCCACCAGCAGAGATTCGAATGGGGCCGTAACCTACGAGCAGTACTTC; CDR3 protein: CATSRDSNGAVTYEQYF
J gene: TRBJ2-7; V gene: TRBV6-5; D gene: TRBD2; clone size: few; CDR3 DNA: TGTGCCAGCAGACTAGCGGGAGGGCCGTTAGGGGAGCAGTACTTC; CDR3 protein: CASRLAGGPLGEQYF
J gene: TRBJ2-3; V gene: TRBV4-2; D gene: NA; clone size: NA; CDR3 DNA: TGTGCCAGCAGCCAAGTAGAACTCTCCACAGATACGCAGTATTTT; CDR3 protein: CASSQVELSTDTQYF
J gene: TRBJ2-1; V gene: TRBV2; D gene: NA; clone size: NA; CDR3 DNA: TGTGCCAGCAGTGTTAGCGGAACCTTCTCCTACAATGAGCAGTTCTTC; CDR3 protein: CASSVSGTFSYNEQFF
J gene: TRBJ2-6; V gene: TRBV12-5; D gene: NA; clone size: NA; CDR3 DNA: TGTGCTAGTGGTTTGGGGGGCGCTGGGGCCAACGTCCTGACTTTC; CDR3 protein: CASGLGGAGANVLTF
J gene: TRBJ1-1; V gene: TRBV4-1; D gene: NA; clone size: NA; CDR3 DNA: TGCGCCAGCAGCCCGTTCGCAGCCCTCACTGAAGCTTTCTTT; CDR3 protein: CASSPFAALTEAFF
J gene: TRBJ2-7; V gene: TRBV6-1; D gene: NA; clone size: NA; CDR3 DNA: TGTGCCAGCAGCGAGACAGACGTTGATTACGAGCAGTACTTC; CDR3 protein: CASSETDVDYEQYF
J gene: TRBJ2-6; V gene: TRBV2; D gene: NA; clone size: few; CDR3 DNA: TGTGCCAGCAGTGACAGGGCTGGGGCCAACGTCCTGACTTTC; CDR3 protein: CASSDRAGANVLTF
J gene: TRBJ1-5; V gene: TRBV2; D gene: NA; clone size: NA; CDR3 DNA: TGTGCCAGCAGTGAAGGTGGGCCCCAGCATTTT; CDR3 protein: CASSEGGPQHF
J gene: TRBJ1-2; V gene: TRBV27; D gene: NA; clone size: NA; CDR3 DNA: TGTGCCAGCAGTACCCGGGACGGCTATGGCTACACCTTC; CDR3 protein: CASSTRDGYGYTF
J gene: TRBJ2-2; V gene: TRBV11-2; D gene: NA; clone size: NA; CDR3 DNA: TGTGCCAGCAGCTCCAACTACTTGGTACGCCCCGGGGAGCTGTTTTTT; CDR3 protein: CASSSNYLVRPGELFF
J gene: TRBJ2-2; V gene: TRBV5-1; D gene: NA; clone size: NA; CDR3 DNA: TGCGCCAGCAGCCCTCACCCCCGGGACTCCTTTGGATCCGGGGAGCTGTTTTTT; CDR3 protein: CASSPHPRDSFGSGELFF
J gene: TRBJ1-2; V gene: TRBV18; D gene: NA; clone size: NA; CDR3 DNA: TGTGCCAGCTCACCTGCGGTAGGGGACGGTAGCTATGGCTACACCTTC; CDR3 protein: CASSPAVGDGSYGYTF
J gene: TRBJ2-3; V gene: TRBV4-1; D gene: TRBD1; clone size: NA; CDR3 DNA: TGCGCCAGCAGCCACCCCGACAGGGGGGTAGATACGCAGTATTTT; CDR3 protein: CASSHPDRGVDTQYF
J gene: TRBJ2-2; V gene: TRBV7-9; D gene: TRBD2; clone size: NA; CDR3 DNA: TGTGCCAGCAGCCGCCAAGGGACTAGCGGGAACACCGGGGAGCTGTTTTTT; CDR3 protein: CASSRQGTSGNTGELFF
J gene: TRBJ2-2; V gene: TRBV2; D gene: NA; clone size: NA; CDR3 DNA: TGTGCCAGCAGTGAAGAGGGGTTTGCGTACGGGGAGCTGTTTTTT; CDR3 protein: CASSEEGFAYGELFF
J gene: TRBJ1-5; V gene: TRBV6-1; D gene: NA; clone size: NA; CDR3 DNA: TGTGCCAGCTCTTTAAACGGCGGAGACAATCAGCCCCAGCATTTT; CDR3 protein: CASSLNGGDNQPQHF
J gene: TRBJ2-7; V gene: TRBV11-2; D gene: NA; clone size: NA; CDR3 DNA: TGTGCCAGCAGCTTAGCGTTCGGGGAAAAATACGAGCAGTACTTC; CDR3 protein: CASSLAFGEKYEQYF
J gene: TRBJ1-1; V gene: TRBV11-2; D gene: NA; clone size: NA; CDR3 DNA: TGTGCCAGCAGCTTATACGCAGCAGGGAGGAACACTGAAGCTTTCTTT; CDR3 protein: CASSLYAAGRNTEAFF
J gene: TRBJ1-6; V gene: TRBV7-3; D gene: TRBD1; clone size: NA; CDR3 DNA: TGTGCCAGCAGCTTAAATCCACAGGGGGCGGGTTCACCCCTCCACTTT; CDR3 protein: CASSLNPQGAGSPLHF
J gene: TRBJ2-7; V gene: TRBV29-1; D gene: TRBD2; clone size: NA; CDR3 DNA: TGCAGCGTTGGGGGACTAGGATCCTACGAGCAGTACTTC; CDR3 protein: CSVGGLGSYEQYF
J gene: TRBJ2-1; V gene: TRBV10-3; D gene: TRBD2; clone size: NA; CDR3 DNA: TGTGCCATCAGTGATACTAGCGGGAGGGGGGTCCATGAGCAGTTCTTC; CDR3 protein: CAISDTSGRGVHEQFF
J gene: TRBJ1-1; V gene: TRBV5-1; D gene: NA; clone size: NA; CDR3 DNA: TGCGCCAGCAGCTTGTCGGGGGGGAACACTGAAGCTTTCTTT; CDR3 protein: CASSLSGGNTEAFF
J gene: TRBJ1-4; V gene: TRBV7-9; D gene: NA; clone size: NA; CDR3 DNA: TGTGCCAGCAGCTTATTAGGGTCCTATAATGAAAAACTGTTTTTT; CDR3 protein: CASSLLGSYNEKLFF
J gene: TRBJ1-6; V gene: TRBV14; D gene: TRBD1; clone size: NA; CDR3 DNA: TGTGCCAGCAGCATCCGGGACAGGGGCCTAAATTCACCCCTCCACTTT; CDR3 protein: CASSIRDRGLNSPLHF
J gene: TRBJ1-2; V gene: TRBV7-2; D gene: TRBD1; clone size: NA; CDR3 DNA: TGTGCCAGCAGCTTAGATGGTGTGGGGACAGGGGGTGGCTACACCTTC; CDR3 protein: CASSLDGVGTGGGYTF